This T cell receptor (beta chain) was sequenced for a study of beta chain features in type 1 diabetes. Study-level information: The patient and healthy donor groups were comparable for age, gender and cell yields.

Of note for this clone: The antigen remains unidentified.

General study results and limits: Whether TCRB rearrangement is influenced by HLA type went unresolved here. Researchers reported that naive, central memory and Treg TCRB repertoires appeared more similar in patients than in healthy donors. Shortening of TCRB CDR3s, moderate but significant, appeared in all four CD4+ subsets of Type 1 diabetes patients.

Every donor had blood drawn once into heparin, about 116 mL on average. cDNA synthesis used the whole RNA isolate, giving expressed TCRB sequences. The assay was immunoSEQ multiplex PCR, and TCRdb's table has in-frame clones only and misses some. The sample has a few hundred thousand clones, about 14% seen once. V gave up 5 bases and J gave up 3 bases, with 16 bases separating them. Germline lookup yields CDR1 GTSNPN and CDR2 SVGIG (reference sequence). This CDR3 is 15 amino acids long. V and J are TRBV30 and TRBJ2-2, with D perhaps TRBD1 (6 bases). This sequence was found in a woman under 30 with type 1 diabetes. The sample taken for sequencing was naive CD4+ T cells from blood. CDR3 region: CAWLNPGHDTGELFF. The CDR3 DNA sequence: TGTGCCTGGCTAAACCCGGGACATGACACCGGGGAGCTGTTTTTT.